This T cell receptor (beta chain) was sequenced during a study of graft-versus-host responses after intestinal transplantation (dated by TCRdb to 2020 to 2023). With respect to the entire study: Multivisceral, liver-intestinal, or isolated intestinal transplants were received by the recipients. All recipients received anti-thymocyte globulin induction followed by maintenance tacrolimus and steroids for around three years. Graft-versus-host and host-versus-graft alloreactive T cell clones were tracked in the graft, circulation and bone marrow after intestinal transplantation using bulk TCR-beta CDR3 sequencing. Alloreactive clones were identified by sequencing pre-transplant mixed lymphocyte reaction products and comparing them with unstimulated pre-transplant donor and recipient T cells. The cohort enrolled some 23 intestinal transplant recipients, one of whom was a retransplant, and a few patients without pretransplant specimens were excluded. Donor T cell macrochimerism was defined as a peak of at least 4% donor T cells among recipient peripheral blood mononuclear cells. Instead of going to the commercial service, samples from a few later patients were sequenced in-house on an Illumina MiSeq and processed with MiXCR. General conclusions and limits of the study: Peak levels of circulating GvH clones were associated with declines in HvG clones early after transplant. The conclusions were limited by the relatively low number and heterogeneity of the intestinal transplant patients. High GvH to HvG T cell clonal ratios were observed in the allografts of patients with donor T cell macrochimerism. GvH clones were detected in recipient bone marrow, and some appeared earlier in ileal mucosa or blood, consistent with an intestinal mucosal origin.

V sheds 0 bases and J sheds 4 bases, leaving 15 bases between their ends. Per the germline V gene (reference sequence), LNHNV is the CDR1 and YYDKDF is the CDR2. The CDR3 goes from the cysteine to the phenylalanine over 17 residues. Only the CDR3 DNA is retained, 51 bases long and in frame from the first base. Blood samples were collected up to 4 times in the first month after transplant and then at least monthly when available. As to this clone: It has no known antigen specificity. No base qualities exist here, and no much larger clone lies one base off it.

The library was obtained by the immunoSEQ multiplex PCR assay. Adaptive Biotechnologies carried out high-throughput TCR-beta CDR3 sequencing of genomic DNA for most patients. Processing in the source paper ran as follows. Adaptive's ImmunoSEQ software supplied the TCR sequencing data for 18 patients, while MiXCR and VDJtools were used to process a few other patients. CDR3 nucleotide sequences shared between donor and recipient were removed because their origin could not be assigned. At least 2-fold expansion over unstimulated cells and a minimum CFSE-low frequency of 0.002% (template counts) or 0.001% (read counts) were required for clones to be classified as alloreactive. Clones were considered mappable if detected in sequenced pre-transplant spleen, lymph node, or MLR CFSE-low populations of the donor or recipient. The cumulative frequency of alloreactive clones was calculated as a percentage of all sequences, weighted by copy number. TCRdb holds this immuneACCESS table with in-frame rearrangements only. Some clones are missing; in checked studies, unresolved V genes explain under half, and the rest has no known cause. The D gene and trimming were derived from the DNA, and the V and J assignments and clone size from that table. In this sample the table shows 45,000 or so clones, roughly 90% of which occur a single time. About 4.4% of the sample goes to the ten largest clones.

The clonotype comes from a human patient who received an intestinal transplant, so some T cells may come from the graft donor. The sample in question was PBMCs, obtained 524 days after transplant. The sequence is built from TRBV15 and TRBJ2-2; the D gene assignment is ambiguous. The DNA sequence follows: TGTGCCACCAGCAGAGATATTTCAGGAGCCCTCACCGGGGAGCTGTTTTTT. Translated, this is CATSRDISGALTGELFF.